A single sample gave rise to the 19 T cell receptor beta chains below, sequenced in a study of cytotoxic CD8 clonotypes in ibrutinib-treated CLL. Generated by immunoSEQ multiplex PCR, the TCRdb table keeps only in-frame clones and is missing some. The data contain over 100,000 clones, 80% to 90% of them singletons. Sequences were derived from PBMCs, sampled after 24 months of ibrutinib treatment. The receptors were sampled from a human donor with chronic lymphocytic leukemia.

This rearrangement joins TRBV7-9 to TRBJ1-1; possibly TRBD1 for D (5 bases). The CDR3 is made up of 14 amino acids. With 5 bases removed from V and 1 base from J, the gap between germline ends came to 11 bases. Looked up from germline, CDR1 is SEHNR and CDR2 is FQNEAQ (reference sequence). For the CDR3, the DNA is TGTGCCAGCAGCCCTCTAGGGGCGAACACTGAAGCTTTCTTT. Its protein is CASSPLGANTEAFF.

In regard to this clone: The sample carries other DNA sequences with the same CDR3. The chain links TRBV28 to TRBJ2-3; unclear D gene. The length of the CDR3 is 11 residues. CDR1 and CDR2 (germline): MDHEN, SYDVKM. V lost 4 bases to trimming and J lost 3 bases, with 2 bases between them. DNA for the CDR3: TGTGCCAGCAGTTCTACAGATACGCAGTATTTT. Translating it yields CASSSTDTQYF.

This clone has just a few counts. The rearrangement uses TRBV19 and TRBJ1-5; tentatively, D is TRBD1 (5 bases). The length of the CDR3 is 15 residues. In germline, CDR1 is LNHDA, CDR2 SQIVND (reference sequence). Trimming removed 6 bases at V and 2 bases at J, with 14 bases between. CDR3 protein: CASRQAVRGNQPQHF. Written as DNA, the CDR3 is TGTGCCAGTAGGCAGGCAGTCAGGGGCAATCAGCCCCAGCATTTT.

J is TRBJ2-3 and V is TRBV19; maybe TRBD1 (6 bases). V was cut by 3 bases and J by 2 bases, with 18 bases left in between. Per germline, CDR1 LNHDA and CDR2 SQIVND (reference sequence). The CDR3 extends over 17 amino acids. The CDR3 DNA sequence: TGTGCCAGTAGTATCCCCGGACAGAAGAACCCCACAGATACGCAGTATTTT. It is translated as CASSIPGQKNPTDTQYF.

This clone is a singleton in its sample. The genes are TRBV18 and TRBJ1-2, with a tentative D call TRBD1 (5 bases). There are 16 residues in the CDR3. Germline lookup yields CDR1 KGHSH and CDR2 LQKENI. Trimming pared 4 bases from V and 1 base from J, leaving 16 bases between. The CDR3 region is CASSLKRDLLNYGYTF. CDR3 nucleotides: TGTGCCAGCTCACTCAAACGGGACTTACTTAACTATGGCTACACCTTC.

To note about this clone: At one end, the junction sequence differs from germline, possibly due to a read error. This chain joins TRBV7-7 and TRBJ2-5; the D gene could be TRBD1 or TRBD2 (5 bases each). CDR3 length: 13 amino acids. Germline CDR1 and CDR2: SSHAT and FNYEAQ (reference sequence). CDR3: CASSPGTQETQYF. CDR3 coding DNA: TGTGCTAGCAGCCCTGGGACCCAAGAGACCCAGTACTTC.

The genes are TRBV27 and TRBJ1-2; D unclear. This CDR3 region has 14 residues. V was shortened by 6 bases and J by 4 bases, with 15 bases between the two germline ends. Germline assignment: CDR1 MNHEY and CDR2 SMNVEV (reference sequence). The CDR3 DNA follows: TGTGCCAGCAGCTCCGACAAGGGCGGCTATGGCTACACCTTC. Translating gives CASSSDKGGYGYTF.

The gene calls are TRBV28 and TRBJ2-7; TRBD1 aligns across 10 bases. CDR1 is MDHEN and CDR2 is SYDVKM in the germline V gene. This CDR3 spans 15 amino acids. V lost 4 bases, J lost 2 bases, and 5 bases stayed unmatched. Here the CDR3 DNA reads TGTGCCAGCAGTTCCCCGGGACAGGGGACCTACGAGCAGTACTTC. It is translated as CASSSPGQGTYEQYF.

This clone is a singleton in its sample. This CDR3 reads CASSPGQSPAFKNTEAFF. The CDR3 DNA is TGTGCCAGCAGCCCGGGACAGTCACCCGCATTTAAGAACACTGAAGCTTTCTTT. The chain couples TRBV28 to TRBJ1-1, with 7 bases that match TRBD1. The CDR3 is made up of 18 amino acids. The germline V gene encodes CDR1 MDHEN and CDR2 SYDVKM. Losses at the gene ends were 6 bases for V and 1 base for J; bases not matched to a gene: 17.

The rearrangement links TRBV7-8 to TRBJ2-7; the D gene is possibly TRBD1 (5 bases). The CDR3 totals 17 residues. V dropped 4 bases and J dropped 1 base, with 20 bases sitting between them. Germline CDR1 SGHVS, CDR2 FQNEAQ. CDR3 protein: CASSSPGWPGSSYEQYF. Here the CDR3 DNA reads TGTGCCAGCAGCTCCCCCGGGTGGCCAGGGTCGTCCTACGAGCAGTACTTC. The full variable domain, rest sourced from reference TRBV7-8 and TRBJ2-7, is GAGVSQSPRYKVAKRGQDVALRCDPISGHVSLFWYQQALGQGPEFLTYFQNEAQLDKSGLPSDRFFAERPEGSVSTLKIQRTQQEDSAVYLCASSSPGWPGSSYEQYFGPGTRLTVT.

The V call is TRBV6-5, the J call TRBJ2-5; 8 nucleotides align to TRBD2. V lost 7 bases and J lost 5; bases outside the gene matches: 12. The germline V gene has CDR1 MNHEY and CDR2 SVGAGI. There are 15 residues in the CDR3. The CDR3 reads CASKLTGGPGETQYF. In DNA form, the CDR3 reads TGTGCCAGCAAACTAACGGGGGGGCCCGGGGAGACCCAGTACTTC.

J is TRBJ2-1 and V is TRBV18, with 9 bases fitting TRBD1. The V segment lost 3 bases and the J segment 7 bases; nucleotides outside the gene matches: 16. CDR1 and CDR2 (germline): KGHSH, LQKENI. CDR3 length: 18 amino acids. The CDR3 DNA reads as TGTGCCAGCTCACCCGACGCCCGACGGGGGACAGGGTCGAATGAGCAGTTCTTC. This gives the protein CASSPDARRGTGSNEQFF.

The rearrangement joins TRBV11-2 to TRBJ1-3; D perhaps matches TRBD1 (6 bases). The CDR3 spans 16 residues. V was pared by 1 base and J by 4 bases, with 14 bases between. In germline, CDR1 is SGHAT, CDR2 FQNNGV. CDR3 region: CASSLAPRGFGNTIYF. CDR3 DNA: TGTGCCAGCAGCTTAGCCCCAAGGGGGTTCGGAAACACCATATATTTT.

This chain links TRBV5-1 with TRBJ2-7; the D gene is possibly TRBD1 (7 bases). The CDR3 length is 14 residues. Germline V gene data show CDR1 as SGHRS and CDR2 as YFSETQ. Deletions cut 7 bases from V and 0 bases from J, with 14 bases between. CDR3 sequence: CASGGTASSYEQYF. CDR3 DNA sequence: TGCGCCAGCGGGGGGACAGCAAGCTCCTACGAGCAGTACTTC.

The chain has TRBV29-1 and TRBJ2-5, with D hard to call. From germline, CDR1 is SQVTM and CDR2 ANQGSEA. The CDR3 loop spans 15 amino acids. V was cut by 0 bases and J by 2 bases, with 13 bases left in between. The DNA for the CDR3 is TGCAGCGTTGAAGATCCAGGACGATTGCAAGAGACCCAGTACTTC. It encodes CSVEDPGRLQETQYF.

The chain joins TRBV9 to TRBJ2-1; TRBD1 might be the D (7 bases). From germline, CDR1 is SGDLS and CDR2 YYNGEE. The CDR3 runs 12 residues. Trimming stripped 4 bases from V and 8 bases from J, with 10 bases between. CDR3 bases: TGTGCCAGCAGCCAGGGGGGTTATGAGCAGTTCTTC. The encoded protein is CASSQGGYEQFF.

The chain has TRBV11-1 and TRBJ2-7; no clear D gene. Per the germline V gene, CDR1 is SGHAT and CDR2 is FQDESV (reference sequence). This CDR3 spans 13 amino acids. V was cut by 1 base and J by 5 bases, with 9 bases left in between. CDR3 coding DNA: TGTGCCAGCAGCTTAGTTGAGGACCACGAGCAGTACTTC. It yields the protein CASSLVEDHEQYF. Full variable domain (rest looked up from reference TRBV11-1 and TRBJ2-7): EAEVAQSPRYKITEKSQAVAFWCDPISGHATLYWYRQILGQGPELLVQFQDESVVDDSQLPKDRFSAERLKGVDSTLKIQPAELGDSAMYLCASSLVEDHEQYFGPGTRLTVT.

This clone was seen only once. CDR3 nucleotides: TGTGCCAGCAGTGTGGACAGCTACGAGCAGTACTTC. Protein: CASSVDSYEQYF. The chain couples TRBV2 to TRBJ2-7; D may be TRBD1 (6 bases). CDR1 and CDR2 from the germline V gene are SNHLY and FYNNEI. Trimming pared 4 bases from V and 3 bases from J, leaving 7 bases between. The CDR3 consists of 12 residues.

V and J are TRBV4-3 and TRBJ1-2; D is perhaps TRBD1 (5 bases). The CDR3 contains 17 residues. The germline V gene encodes CDR1 LGHNA and CDR2 YSLEER. The V end was cut by 2 bases, the J end by 4 bases, with 20 bases between. The chain's CDR3 is CASSQPGVGSLGYGYTF. CDR3 nucleotides: TGCGCCAGCAGCCAACCGGGGGTGGGATCGCTCGGCTATGGCTACACCTTC.